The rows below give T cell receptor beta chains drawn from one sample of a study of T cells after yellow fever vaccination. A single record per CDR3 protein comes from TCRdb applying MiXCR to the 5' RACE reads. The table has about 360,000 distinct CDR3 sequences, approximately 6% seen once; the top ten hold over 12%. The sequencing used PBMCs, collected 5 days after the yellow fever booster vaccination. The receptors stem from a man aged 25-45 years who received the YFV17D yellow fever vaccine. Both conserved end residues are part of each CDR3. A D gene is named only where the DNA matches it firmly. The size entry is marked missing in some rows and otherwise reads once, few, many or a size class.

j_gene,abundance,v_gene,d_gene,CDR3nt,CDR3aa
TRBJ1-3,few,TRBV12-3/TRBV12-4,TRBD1,TGTGCCAGCAGCCACAGGGGAGGCATCTCTGGAAACACCATATATTTT,CASSHRGGISGNTIYF
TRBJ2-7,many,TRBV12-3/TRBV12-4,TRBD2,TGTGCCAGCAGTTTTAGCGGGCTCGACGAGCAGTACTTC,CASSFSGLDEQYF
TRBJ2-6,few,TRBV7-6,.,TGTGCCAGCAGCTTAGCAGCGTTGACCTCTGGGGCCAACGTCCTGACTTTC,CASSLAALTSGANVLTF
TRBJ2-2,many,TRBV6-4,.,TGTGCCAGCAGTGACGGGTTGGGCACCGGGGAGCTGTTTTTT,CASSDGLGTGELFF
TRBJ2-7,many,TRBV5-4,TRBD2,TGTGCCAGCAGCCCGAGGGGAGCGGGGGGTTCCTACGAGCAGTACTTC,CASSPRGAGGSYEQYF
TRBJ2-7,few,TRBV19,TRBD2,TGTGCCAGTAGTATAGGCCCGCGGGGGACCTATGGGTACGAGCAGTACTTC,CASSIGPRGTYGYEQYF
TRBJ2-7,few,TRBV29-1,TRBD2,TGCAGCGTTGAAGGTAGAGGGACTAGCGGGGAGGCGTTTGACGAGCAGTACTTC,CSVEGRGTSGEAFDEQYF
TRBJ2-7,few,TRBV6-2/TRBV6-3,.,TGTGCCAGCTGTCGGACGGACGGAACCTACGAGCAGTACTTC,CASCRTDGTYEQYF
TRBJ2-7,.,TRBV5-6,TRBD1,TGTGCCAGCAGCTTGTGGGGGGACAGGAGCTACGAGCAGTACTTC,CASSLWGDRSYEQYF
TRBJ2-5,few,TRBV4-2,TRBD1,TGTGCCAGCAGCCCAGCACCGGGACAGGGGACCCAAGAGACCCAGTACTTC,CASSPAPGQGTQETQYF
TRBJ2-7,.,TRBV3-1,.,TGTGCCAGCAGCCCTCGTGGGAGGGGGCCGGTTGAGCAGTACTTC,CASSPRGRGPVEQYF
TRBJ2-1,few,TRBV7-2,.,TGTGCCAGCAGCTTAGAGGGATCTAGCTCCTACAATGAGCAGTTCTTC,CASSLEGSSSYNEQFF
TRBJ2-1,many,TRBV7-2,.,TGTGCCAGCAGCTTAGGGGCAGGGACCTTCTCCTACAATGAGCAGTTCTTC,CASSLGAGTFSYNEQFF
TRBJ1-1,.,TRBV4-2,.,TGTGCCAGCAGCCAAGTGCCAGGGCCTGAAGCTTTCTTT,CASSQVPGPEAFF
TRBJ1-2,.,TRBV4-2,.,TGTGCCAGCATGGCTAACTATGGCTACACCTTC,CASMANYGYTF
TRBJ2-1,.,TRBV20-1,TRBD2,TGCAGTGCACCGTTTGCGGGAGGAGGCTACAATGAGCAGTTCTTC,CSAPFAGGGYNEQFF
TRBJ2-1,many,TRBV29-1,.,TGCAGCGTTGGAGGGGCTTGGAATGAGCAGTTCTTC,CSVGGAWNEQFF
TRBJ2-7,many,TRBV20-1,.,TGCAGTGCTAGAGACGGAGGGTCGGCAAAAGGACAGTACTTC,CSARDGGSAKGQYF
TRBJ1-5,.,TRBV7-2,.,TGTGCCAGCAGCTATCAAGGACTTGGTCAGCCCCAGCATTTT,CASSYQGLGQPQHF
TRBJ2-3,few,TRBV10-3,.,TGTGCCATCAGTGATCAGGGAGAGACCACAGATACGCAGTATTTT,CAISDQGETTDTQYF